One T cell receptor (beta chain) is described in this entry. Relative to the germline gene, one junction end is altered; a read error may explain this. Germline lookup yields CDR1 WSHSY and CDR2 SAAADI. CDR3 size: 13 residues. This sample was taken from a study of cytomegalovirus exposure and HLA in healthy donors. PCR amplification relied on 60 Vbeta primers (plus 13 Jbeta primers). TCRdb's table, derived via immunoSEQ multiplex PCR, lists solely in-frame clones and lacks some. Reported are about 33,000 clones; the ten largest clones contain around 4.8%. The chain recombines TRBV10-2 with TRBJ1-1; the match to TRBD1 covers 8 bases. The sequencing sample was made of PBMCs. The clonotype originates from a woman in her thirties or forties in good health and CMV-seropositive. CDR3 protein: CASRTGDDTEDFF. The CDR3 DNA sequence: TGCGCCAGCAGGACAGGGGATGACACTGAAGATTTCTTT.